This is a list of T cell receptor beta chains from one sample in a study of Ad26.COV2.S vaccination and SARS-CoV-2 variants. Sequencing used immunoSEQ multiplex PCR; TCRdb keeps in-frame clones, though not all of them. Of about 390,000 clones in the sample, about 85% were seen once. The sequencing used peripheral blood, collected in a trial of Ad26.COV2.S vaccine versus placebo. Receptors were obtained from a person between 18 and 59 years old who received the Ad26.COV2.S COVID-19 vaccine or a placebo. Both conserved end residues are part of each CDR3. Each record gives: D gene, clone size, V gene, J gene, CDR3 protein, CDR3 DNA. The D gene is left open where the match is weak. Expanded clones get a size class; other rows say once, few or many, or leave the size out.

d_call: -
clone_size: -
v_call: TRBV6-1
j_call: TRBJ2-3
cdr3_aa: CASSDAGSIFGDTQYF
cdr3_nt: TGTGCCAGCAGTGATGCGGGCTCTATTTTCGGAGATACGCAGTATTTT

d_call: TRBD1
clone_size: few
v_call: TRBV5-1
j_call: TRBJ2-7
cdr3_aa: CASSSGQGGSEQYF
cdr3_nt: TGCGCCAGCAGCTCAGGACAGGGGGGGTCCGAGCAGTACTTC

d_call: TRBD1
clone_size: -
v_call: TRBV5-6
j_call: TRBJ1-1
cdr3_aa: CASSKTTGYLNTEAFF
cdr3_nt: TGTGCCAGCAGCAAGACGACAGGGTATCTGAACACTGAAGCTTTCTTT

d_call: -
clone_size: few
v_call: TRBV29-1
j_call: TRBJ1-4
cdr3_aa: CSVEDPTATNEKLFF
cdr3_nt: TGCAGCGTTGAAGATCCAACAGCAACTAATGAAAAACTGTTTTTT

d_call: TRBD1
clone_size: -
v_call: TRBV5-1
j_call: TRBJ2-7
cdr3_aa: CASSYGQGAYEQYF
cdr3_nt: TGCGCCAGCAGCTATGGACAGGGGGCCTACGAGCAGTACTTC

d_call: -
clone_size: -
v_call: TRBV6-6
j_call: TRBJ2-7
cdr3_aa: CASSYGTEQYF
cdr3_nt: TGTGCCAGCAGTTACGGGACAGAGCAGTACTTC

d_call: -
clone_size: few
v_call: TRBV5-4
j_call: TRBJ1-3
cdr3_aa: CASSLGQPRSGNTIYF
cdr3_nt: TGTGCCAGCAGCTTGGGACAGCCCCGCTCTGGAAACACCATATATTTT

d_call: -
clone_size: -
v_call: TRBV18
j_call: TRBJ2-7
cdr3_aa: CASSPGGGELSEQYF
cdr3_nt: TGTGCCAGCTCACCAGGCGGAGGGGAATTGAGCGAGCAGTACTTC

d_call: TRBD2
clone_size: once
v_call: TRBV5-1
j_call: TRBJ2-1
cdr3_aa: CASSETSGGHNEQFF
cdr3_nt: TGCGCCAGCAGCGAGACTAGCGGGGGACACAATGAGCAGTTCTTC

d_call: -
clone_size: once
v_call: TRBV7-8
j_call: TRBJ2-5
cdr3_aa: CASSLLIAGLGVQETQYF
cdr3_nt: TGTGCCAGCAGCTTATTAATCGCGGGCTTGGGAGTTCAAGAGACCCAGTACTTC

d_call: -
clone_size: -
v_call: TRBV3-1/TRBV3-2
j_call: TRBJ1-6
cdr3_aa: CASSQVSPGRSPLHF
cdr3_nt: TGTGCCAGCAGCCAAGTGTCCCCCGGGAGGTCACCCCTCCACTTT

d_call: TRBD1
clone_size: few
v_call: TRBV29-1
j_call: TRBJ1-2
cdr3_aa: CSASDRDRDGGYTF
cdr3_nt: TGCAGCGCATCGGACCGGGACAGGGATGGCGGCTACACCTTC